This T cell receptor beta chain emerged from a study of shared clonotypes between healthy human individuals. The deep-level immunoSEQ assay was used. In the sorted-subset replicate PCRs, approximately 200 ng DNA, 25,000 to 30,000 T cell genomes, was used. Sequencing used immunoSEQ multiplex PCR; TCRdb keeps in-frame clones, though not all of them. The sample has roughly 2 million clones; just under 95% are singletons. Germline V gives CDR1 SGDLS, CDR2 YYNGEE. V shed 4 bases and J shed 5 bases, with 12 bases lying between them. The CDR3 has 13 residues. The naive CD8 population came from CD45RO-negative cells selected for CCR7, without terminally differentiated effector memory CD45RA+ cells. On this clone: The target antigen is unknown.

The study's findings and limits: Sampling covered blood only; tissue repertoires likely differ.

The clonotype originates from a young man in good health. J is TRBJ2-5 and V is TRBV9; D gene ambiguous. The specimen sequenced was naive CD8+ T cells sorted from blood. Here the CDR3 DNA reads TGTGCCAGCAGCCCTTTCGGTAGCGAGACCCAGTACTTC. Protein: CASSPFGSETQYF.